The 24 T cell receptor beta chains presented below share a single source sample, sequenced in a study of blood T cell repertoires in COVID-19. Sequencing was performed with immunoSEQ multiplex PCR; in TCRdb, only in-frame clones are kept and a portion is missing. The sample lists 120,000 or so clones; more than 70% were seen once. Sequencing was carried out using peripheral blood. The source of these receptors is a human donor in a cohort sampled during active COVID-19.

This clone was seen only once. The V gene is TRBV18, the J gene TRBJ1-1, with unresolved D. This CDR3 has 13 amino acids. The germline CDR1 and CDR2 sequences are KGHSH and LQKENI. Trimming left V 3 bases short and J 8 bases short, with 13 bases between. DNA for the CDR3: TGTGCCAGCTCACCCCAAAGACAATCCGAAGCTTTCTTT. Its protein product is CASSPQRQSEAFF.

This chain joins TRBV12-3 or TRBV12-4 and TRBJ2-5, with D hard to call. V dropped 3 bases and J dropped 1 base, with 6 bases sitting between them. The CDR3 spans 13 residues. Here the CDR3 reads CASSFRFQETQYF. CDR3 DNA: TGTGCCAGCAGTTTCCGTTTCCAAGAGACCCAGTACTTC.

This clone was picked up a small number of times. V usage is TRBV5-6 and J usage is TRBJ2-7; D is possibly TRBD2 (5 bases). Deletions cut 4 bases from V and 0 bases from J, with 8 bases between. Germline V gene sequence: CDR1 SGHDT, CDR2 YYEEEE. CDR3 length: 13 amino acids. CDR3 in DNA: TGTGCCAGCAGCGGAGGTAGCTCCTACGAGCAGTACTTC. Its protein product is CASSGGSSYEQYF.

The CDR3 loop reads CASSDTGGAGSYEQYF. For the CDR3, the DNA is TGTGCCAGCAGCGATACAGGGGGCGCAGGATCCTACGAGCAGTACTTC. J is TRBJ2-7 and V is TRBV2; 9 positions match TRBD1. V dropped 6 bases and J dropped 1; count of bases not matched to a gene: 10. In germline, CDR1 is SNHLY, CDR2 FYNNEI. The CDR3 runs 16 residues. Full variable domain (rest looked up from reference TRBV2 and TRBJ2-7): EPEVTQTPSHQVTQMGQEVILRCVPISNHLYFYWYRQILGQKVEFLVSFYNNEISEKSEIFDDQFSVERPDGSNFTLKIRSTKLEDSAMYFCASSDTGGAGSYEQYFGPGTRLTVT.

This chain uses TRBV15 with TRBJ2-3; the D gene is possibly TRBD2 (6 bases). CDR1 and CDR2 from the germline V gene are LNHNV and YYDKDF (reference sequence). V gave up 6 bases and J gave up 5 bases, with 12 bases separating them. CDR3 length equals 13 residues. The CDR3 sequence is CATREGSGDTQYF. The CDR3 DNA is TGTGCCACCAGGGAGGGGTCGGGAGATACGCAGTATTTT. The whole variable domain, filled in from reference TRBV15 and TRBJ2-3, reads DAMVIQNPRYQVTQFGKPVTLSCSQTLNHNVMYWYQQKSSQAPKLLFHYYDKDFNNEADTPDNFQSRRPNTSFCFLDIRSPGLGDTAMYLCATREGSGDTQYFGPGTRLTVL.

The chain employs TRBV11-1 and TRBJ1-1; no clear D gene. The V end lost 5 bases, the J end lost 1 base, and 11 bases lay between the germline ends. The CDR3 has 14 amino acids. CDR1 and CDR2 from the germline V gene are SGHAT and FQDESV (reference sequence). DNA for the CDR3: TGTGCCAGCAGCCGTTCGGGGTCGAACACTGAAGCTTTCTTT. Encoded protein: CASSRSGSNTEAFF.

The rearrangement links TRBV24-1 to TRBJ2-1; tentatively, D is TRBD2 (6 bases). The CDR3 spans 13 residues. Germline values: CDR1 KGHDR, CDR2 SFDVKD. V was trimmed by 3 bases and J by 13 bases, leaving 15 bases between them. CDR3 residues: CATSDRWRGRQFF. The CDR3 nucleotides read TGTGCCACCAGTGATCGATGGCGGGGCCGTCAGTTCTTC.

The V gene is TRBV13, the J gene TRBJ2-7; 11 bases line up with TRBD2. The V and J ends lost 5 bases and 4 bases, in that order; junction bases with no gene match: 10. CDR1 is PRHDT and CDR2 is FYEKMQ in the germline V gene (reference sequence). This CDR3 has 16 amino acids. The CDR3 loop reads CASSPTGTSGSYEQYF. In DNA, the CDR3 is TGTGCCAGCAGCCCTACTGGGACTAGCGGAAGTTACGAGCAGTACTTC.

This clone was detected once. The J gene is TRBJ2-2, the V gene TRBV4-1, with 13 bases fitting TRBD2. The CDR3 extends over 16 amino acids. V shed 7 bases, J shed 4 bases, and the junction held 6 bases outside the gene matches. Germline assignment: CDR1 MGHRA and CDR2 YSYEKL. The DNA of the CDR3 is TGCGCCAGCAAACAGGGACTAGCGGGGAGCACCGGGGAGCTGTTTTTT. Translating gives CASKQGLAGSTGELFF.

The chain is built from TRBV6-8 and TRBJ2-4, with D perhaps matching TRBD2 (5 bases). The ends were cut back, 0 bases at V and 10 bases at J, with 28 bases in the middle. The CDR3 covers 19 residues. Germline assignment: CDR1 MNHGY and CDR2 SAAAGT. CDR3 amino acids: CASSYSSRVGPSMKRIQYF. The CDR3 DNA reads as TGTGCCAGCAGTTACTCGTCGCGGGTAGGGCCTTCCATGAAGAGGATTCAGTACTTC.

The genes are TRBV7-9 and TRBJ2-4; 7 bases match TRBD1. Germline loops: CDR1 SEHNR, CDR2 FQNEAQ (reference sequence). J lost 7 bases, V lost 5 bases, and 8 bases had no gene match. CDR3 size: 14 residues. The CDR3 DNA reads as TGTGCCAGCAGCCCTCCGACAGGGCTGAACATTCAGTACTTC. This translates into CASSPPTGLNIQYF. The variable domain in full, with the rest retrieved from reference TRBV7-9 and TRBJ2-4, is DTGVSQNPRHKITKRGQNVTFRCDPISEHNRLYWYRQTLGQGPEFLTYFQNEAQLEKSRLLSDRFSAERPKGSFSTLEIQRTEQGDSAMYLCASSPPTGLNIQYFGAGTRLSVL.

The chain is built from TRBV7-9 and TRBJ1-6; TRBD1 aligns across 10 bases. The germline V gene has CDR1 SEHNR and CDR2 FQNEAQ (reference sequence). CDR3 size: 15 residues. V trimming: 6 bases; J trimming: 5 bases; junction bases outside the gene matches: 4. CDR3 coding DNA: TGTGCCAGCAGTCTCGGGACAGGGGATAATTCACCCCTCCACTTT. Protein product: CASSLGTGDNSPLHF. The full variable domain, completed using reference TRBV7-9 and TRBJ1-6, is DTGVSQNPRHKITKRGQNVTFRCDPISEHNRLYWYRQTLGQGPEFLTYFQNEAQLEKSRLLSDRFSAERPKGSFSTLEIQRTEQGDSAMYLCASSLGTGDNSPLHFGNGTRLTVT.

This clone was recorded only once. In nucleotides, the CDR3 is TGTGCCAGCAGTTCCCCTAGCGGGATCGACTACGAGCAGTACTTC. Amino acid sequence: CASSSPSGIDYEQYF. The chain combines TRBV28 with TRBJ2-7; 9 nucleotides align to TRBD2. The germline V gene encodes CDR1 MDHEN and CDR2 SYDVKM. The CDR3 sequence is 15 residues long. The V segment lost 4 bases and the J segment 3 bases; nucleotides outside the gene matches: 7.

The V and J genes are TRBV29-1 and TRBJ2-3, with 7 bases fitting TRBD1. This CDR3 has 15 amino acids. V dropped 1 base and J dropped 2; count of bases not matched to a gene: 6. Germline V CDR1 and CDR2: SQVTM, ANQGSEA. Here the CDR3 DNA reads TGCAGCGTTGAAGGAGGGGACAGCCTCACAGATACGCAGTATTTT. This translates into CSVEGGDSLTDTQYF.

Only one count was recorded for this clone. V usage is TRBV2 and J usage is TRBJ2-4; D is perhaps TRBD1 (6 bases). CDR1 is SNHLY, CDR2 FYNNEI, per germline. V lost 6 bases and J lost 6, with 12 bases in between. The CDR3 consists of 13 residues. The CDR3 here is CASRYRDTNIQYF. The DNA for the CDR3 is TGTGCCAGCAGGTACCGGGACACAAACATTCAGTACTTC.

CDR3: CASSQEGARGEKLFF. In DNA form, the CDR3 reads TGCGCCAGCAGCCAAGAGGGGGCAAGGGGTGAAAAACTGTTTTTT. This chain connects TRBV4-1 to TRBJ1-4; D might be TRBD1 (6 bases). Trimming pared 0 bases from V and 7 bases from J, leaving 12 bases between. Per germline, CDR1 MGHRA and CDR2 YSYEKL. CDR3 size: 15 residues.

The V and J genes are TRBV4-1 and TRBJ2-3; D gene uncertain. Germline V CDR1 and CDR2: MGHRA, YSYEKL. The CDR3 is made up of 16 amino acids. The V gene lost 3 bases and the J gene lost 3 bases, with 16 bases spanning the gap. The CDR3 here is CASSQGHSVGTDTQYF. CDR3 coding DNA: TGCGCCAGCAGCCAGGGCCATAGTGTAGGAACAGATACGCAGTATTTT.

DNA for the CDR3: TGTGCCAGCAGCCCACGGGACAGCTCTGGAAACACCATATATTTT. It translates to CASSPRDSSGNTIYF. The V gene is TRBV9, the J gene TRBJ1-3; TRBD1 agrees at 7 bases. CDR1 and CDR2 (germline): SGDLS, YYNGEE. The CDR3 is 15 residues long. J gave up 0 bases and V 4 bases, and 4 bases lay outside the gene matches.

Only one count was recorded for this clone. The chain is built from TRBV7-9 and TRBJ2-1, with TRBD1 matching over 8 bases. Germline lookup yields CDR1 SEHNR and CDR2 FQNEAQ (reference sequence). There are 17 residues in the CDR3. After removal of 2 bases from V and 4 bases from J, the junction contained 10 bases not matched to a gene. CDR3 sequence: CASSLLYRQGMYNEQFF. The CDR3 coding sequence is TGTGCCAGCAGCTTATTATACCGACAGGGGATGTACAATGAGCAGTTCTTC.

The chain joins TRBV21-1 to TRBJ2-7; TRBD2 is the table's D call, not checked against the DNA. TRBV21-1 has pseudogene status. The CDR3 totals 17 residues. In DNA, the CDR3 is TGTGCCAGCAGCACCCCAAGGAGATACCCCAGCTCCTACGAGCAGTACTTC. The encoded protein is CASSTPRRYPSSYEQYF.

This clone has only one observation. V is TRBV12-3 or TRBV12-4 and J is TRBJ2-7, with TRBD2 identical over 14 bases. The V and J ends lost 8 bases and 6 bases, in that order; junction bases with no gene match: 3. This CDR3 is built from 13 residues. The CDR3 reads CASLGLAGGEQYF. In DNA, the CDR3 is TGTGCCAGCCTCGGACTAGCGGGAGGCGAGCAGTACTTC.

The chain employs TRBV6-5 and TRBJ2-5; 8 bases are a match to TRBD2. The CDR3 consists of 14 residues. Trimming cost V 5 bases and J 7 bases; bases outside gene matches: 9. CDR1 is MNHEY, CDR2 SVGAGI, per germline. CDR3 region: CASSLSGTRSTQYF. Here the CDR3 DNA reads TGTGCCAGCAGTCTAAGCGGGACTAGATCGACCCAGTACTTC.

The V call is TRBV12-3 or TRBV12-4, the J call TRBJ2-7; unclear D gene. The length of the CDR3 is 12 residues. V was clipped by 7 bases and J by 6 bases, with 13 bases between them. The CDR3 sequence is CASTTGSGEQYF. The CDR3 DNA follows: TGTGCCAGCACCACCGGGTCTGGCGAGCAGTACTTC.

This chain links TRBV4-1 with TRBJ2-7; a possible D gene is TRBD1 (6 bases). V was clipped by 0 bases and J by 6 bases, with 18 bases between them. The CDR3 length is 16 residues. Per the germline V gene, CDR1 is MGHRA and CDR2 is YSYEKL. CDR3 protein: CASSQDNRATVGEQYF. The CDR3 region has the DNA TGCGCCAGCAGCCAAGATAACAGGGCCACCGTCGGCGAGCAGTACTTC.